The 10 T cell receptor beta chains in this list originate from one sample, sequenced in a study of follicular helper T cells after annual influenza vaccination. The method was immunoSEQ multiplex PCR; TCRdb's version includes in-frame clones alone and lacks a portion of them. The data show around 6,700 clones, with 82% seen just once and 0.6% to 0.95% held by the top ten. As for time point: 2015-2016 season, pre-vaccination. Here the sequenced sample was CXCR5- memory CD4+ T cells sorted from blood, taken on the day of influenza vaccination. These receptors originate from an adult who received the influenza vaccine.

This clone was detected only a few times. The V and J genes are TRBV9 and TRBJ1-5; D unclear. The CDR3 covers 15 residues. Trimming cost V 4 bases and J 3 bases, with 14 bases left between them. Germline lookup yields CDR1 SGDLS and CDR2 YYNGEE. The CDR3 spells CASSPTVGNNQPQHF. The CDR3 nucleotides are TGTGCCAGCAGCCCGACGGTTGGGAACAATCAGCCCCAGCATTTT.

The genes are TRBV7-2 and TRBJ2-5; no clear D. This CDR3 contains 11 residues. With 5 bases removed from V and 2 bases from J, the gap between germline ends came to 3 bases. Germline CDR1 SGHTA, CDR2 FQGNSA. CDR3 in amino acids: CASSPQETQYF. The CDR3, as DNA: TGTGCCAGCAGCCCACAAGAGACCCAGTACTTC.

The J gene is TRBJ1-1, the V gene TRBV7-2; D unclear. Germline loops: CDR1 SGHTA, CDR2 FQGNSA. The CDR3 has 15 residues. Trimming shortened V by 0 bases and J by 6 bases, and 14 bases separated the two germline ends. CDR3 in amino acids: CASSLALGYRAEAFF. The CDR3 DNA is TGTGCCAGCAGCTTAGCGCTCGGATATAGAGCTGAAGCTTTCTTT.

The V gene is TRBV7-8, the J gene TRBJ2-7; a weak D match, TRBD1 (5 bases). Germline V gene sequence: CDR1 SGHVS, CDR2 FQNEAQ. Trimming stripped 1 base from V and 5 bases from J, with 12 bases between. This CDR3 has 14 amino acids. This CDR3 is CASSLVWGLNEQYF. The DNA of the CDR3 is TGTGCCAGCAGCTTAGTCTGGGGCTTAAACGAGCAGTACTTC.

V and J are TRBV9 and TRBJ2-3; D is perhaps TRBD1 (6 bases). The CDR3 runs 14 residues. The germline V gene has CDR1 SGDLS and CDR2 YYNGEE. Trimming took 1 base from V and 5 from J, leaving 11 bases between them. CDR3 nucleotides: TGTGCCAGCAGCGTACGAGGGGGTGAAGATACGCAGTATTTT. Translating gives CASSVRGGEDTQYF.

The chain carries TRBV2 and TRBJ2-1; weak D call: TRBD2 (5 bases). V was shortened by 1 base and J by 8 bases, with 12 bases between the two germline ends. Germline V CDR1 and CDR2: SNHLY, FYNNEI. The CDR3 is 14 amino acids. The CDR3: CASSEGQRVYEQFF. DNA for the CDR3: TGTGCCAGCAGTGAAGGCCAGAGGGTATATGAGCAGTTCTTC.

V gene TRBV27 combines with J gene TRBJ2-3; 10 nucleotides agree with TRBD2. The germline V gene has CDR1 MNHEY and CDR2 SMNVEV (reference sequence). The length of the CDR3 is 14 residues. V lost 6 bases to trimming and J lost 6 bases; unmatched junction nucleotides: 6. The CDR3 spells CASRLAGGGDTQYF. The CDR3 nucleotides read TGTGCCAGCAGATTAGCGGGGGGAGGGGATACGCAGTATTTT.

The chain couples TRBV13 to TRBJ2-2; 9 bases are a match to TRBD1. Looked up from germline, CDR1 is PRHDT and CDR2 is FYEKMQ (reference sequence). The CDR3 contains 17 residues. Trimming at V came to 8 bases and at J to 6 bases, leaving 16 bases not matched to a gene. This CDR3 is CASRLRTGTGKAGELFF. The CDR3 DNA reads as TGTGCCAGCCGATTGAGGACCGGGACAGGGAAGGCCGGGGAGCTGTTTTTT.

The V and J genes are TRBV15 and TRBJ1-6, with D uncertain. Per germline, CDR1 LNHNV and CDR2 YYDKDF (reference sequence). This CDR3 has 18 amino acids. Deletions cut 0 bases from V and 9 bases from J, with 21 bases between. The CDR3 bases are TGTGCCACCAGCAGAGATCGCAGTACGCCAGGTCGGACTTCACCCCTCCACTTT. Translated, it gives CATSRDRSTPGRTSPLHF.

The V call is TRBV6-1, the J call TRBJ1-3, with D unclear. CDR1 and CDR2 (germline): MNHNS, SASEGT. V dropped 9 bases and J dropped 13 bases, with 19 bases sitting between them. The CDR3 totals 12 residues. The DNA for the CDR3 is TGTGCCAGTAACTTTCCGGAACCCAAAATATATTTT. Its translation is CASNFPEPKIYF.